The T cell receptor beta chain under discussion was sequenced for a study of T cell responses to AZD1222 COVID-19 vaccine. Study at large: Second-dose groups at about 4 or about 12 weeks were pooled. Overall study findings and caveats: Baseline seropositives among AZD1222 recipients totaled only six or seven. The donor cohort was predominantly white British with a female majority, and clonal diversity may have been underestimated.

About this clone: Its cognate antigen is unknown.

The V end lost 3 bases, the J end lost 5 bases, and 16 bases lay between the germline ends. Per germline, CDR1 KGHSH and CDR2 LQKENI. This CDR3 region has 15 residues. Only in-frame clones appear in the TCRdb table, and some are missing; sequencing was by immunoSEQ multiplex PCR. The table shows about 120,000 clones, with over 80% occurring only once. This receptor was taken from an adult in good health. Sequencing used peripheral blood, obtained on day 0 of AZD1222 vaccination. The chain links TRBV18 to TRBJ1-1; D unresolved. The CDR3 sequence: CASSPVRWVGTEAFF. The CDR3 nucleotides read TGTGCCAGCTCACCGGTTCGGTGGGTCGGGACTGAAGCTTTCTTT.